The 23 T cell receptor beta chains presented below share a single source sample, sequenced in a study of blood T cell repertoires in COVID-19. Method: immunoSEQ multiplex PCR; TCRdb's copy keeps in-frame clones and lacks some. Here the sample spans approximately 210,000 clones, 70% to 85% being singletons. Sequenced material: PBMCs or T cells enriched from blood (not recorded which). Receptors were obtained from a man aged 35 to 55 who had recovered from COVID-19.

The J gene is TRBJ1-2, the V gene TRBV19; a possible D gene is TRBD1 (5 bases). The CDR3 has 13 residues. The V end was cut by 8 bases, the J end by 0 bases, with 10 bases between. Looked up from germline, CDR1 is LNHDA and CDR2 is SQIVND (reference sequence). The CDR3 spells CASAGSANYGYTF. The CDR3 DNA follows: TGTGCCAGTGCAGGGTCGGCTAACTATGGCTACACCTTC.

This chain joins TRBV18 and TRBJ1-1, with D possibly matching TRBD1 (6 bases). Per germline, CDR1 KGHSH and CDR2 LQKENI. The V and J ends lost 2 bases and 8 bases respectively, with 9 bases between them. The CDR3 is made up of 12 amino acids. The CDR3 bases are TGTGCCAGCTCACCAGCAGGGGAAGAAGCTTTCTTT. Translation gives CASSPAGEEAFF.

Turning to this clone: Other DNA sequences from this sample encode an identical CDR3 as well. The chain links TRBV9 to TRBJ2-3; TRBD2 matches at 8 bases. CDR3 length: 15 amino acids. The trim removed 0 bases at V and 0 bases at J, leaving 0 bases unmatched. CDR1 is SGDLS, CDR2 YYNGEE, per germline. The CDR3: CASSVGGRSTDTQYF. CDR3 sequence (DNA): TGTGCCAGCAGCGTAGGCGGGAGGAGCACAGATACGCAGTATTTT.

The chain joins TRBV18 to TRBJ2-2, with D possibly TRBD1 on 6 matching bases. V shed 4 bases and J shed 4 bases, with 13 bases lying between them. Germline V gene sequence: CDR1 KGHSH, CDR2 LQKENI. CDR3 length: 15 residues. Here the CDR3 reads CASSLLGQSTGELFF. CDR3 DNA: TGTGCCAGCTCACTACTCGGACAGTCCACCGGGGAGCTGTTTTTT.

V gene TRBV28 combines with J gene TRBJ1-1; no clear D. The V end lost 2 bases, the J end lost 1 base, and 14 bases lay between the germline ends. The CDR3 extends over 16 amino acids. Looked up from germline, CDR1 is MDHEN and CDR2 is SYDVKM. This CDR3 is CASSLIKFSRNTEAFF. The CDR3 DNA follows: TGTGCCAGCAGTTTAATAAAGTTCTCGCGGAACACTGAAGCTTTCTTT.

V is TRBV7-3 and J is TRBJ2-3; 8 bases are shared with TRBD2. This CDR3 spans 19 amino acids. CDR1 SGHTA and CDR2 FQGTGA come from the germline V gene. Trimming took 2 bases from V and 4 from J; bases not matched to a gene: 17. CDR3: CASSLFAPGERESADTQYF. The CDR3 coding sequence is TGTGCCAGCAGCTTATTTGCCCCTGGGGAGCGGGAGTCGGCAGATACGCAGTATTTT.

This clone was seen a handful of times. The chain recombines TRBV7-9 with TRBJ2-7; TRBD2 agrees at 8 bases. Germline V lookup: CDR1 SEHNR, CDR2 FQNEAQ (reference sequence). After removal of 5 bases from V and 3 bases from J, the junction contained 9 bases not matched to a gene. The CDR3 has 15 residues. The CDR3 reads CASSGGFSGVYEQYF. CDR3 in DNA: TGTGCCAGCAGCGGGGGTTTTAGCGGGGTCTACGAGCAGTACTTC.

CDR3 amino acids: CASSLRTGEAFF. In nucleotides, the CDR3 is TGTGCCAGCAGCCTCCGGACAGGTGAAGCTTTCTTT. V and J are TRBV9 and TRBJ1-1, with 7 positions matching TRBD1. CDR3 length: 12 amino acids. J gave up 7 bases and V 4 bases, and 4 bases lay outside the gene matches. CDR1 SGDLS and CDR2 YYNGEE come from the germline V gene.

This chain connects TRBV4-1 to TRBJ1-6, with D maybe TRBD1 (6 bases). Germline lookup yields CDR1 MGHRA and CDR2 YSYEKL. Trimming removed 0 bases at V and 10 bases at J, with 13 bases between. The CDR3 extends over 15 amino acids. The CDR3 sequence: CASSQDGAGESPLHF. In DNA form, the CDR3 reads TGCGCCAGCAGCCAAGATGGGGCAGGGGAATCACCCCTCCACTTT.

The chain couples TRBV15 to TRBJ1-2; D remains unclear. CDR1 and CDR2 (germline): LNHNV, YYDKDF (reference sequence). Trimming pared 0 bases from V and 0 bases from J, leaving 11 bases between. This CDR3 comprises 16 residues. The CDR3 reads CATSRDHGNSNYGYTF. CDR3 coding DNA: TGTGCCACCAGCAGAGATCACGGGAATTCTAACTATGGCTACACCTTC.

CDR3: CASSSSGQETQYF. The DNA for the CDR3 is TGTGCCAGCAGCTCATCGGGCCAAGAGACCCAGTACTTC. The rearrangement joins TRBV7-9 to TRBJ2-5; D gene uncertain. V was trimmed by 4 bases and J by 1 base, leaving 7 bases between them. Germline V lookup: CDR1 SEHNR, CDR2 FQNEAQ (reference sequence). This CDR3 region has 13 residues. The complete variable domain, with remaining parts taken from reference TRBV7-9 and TRBJ2-5, reads DTGVSQNPRHKITKRGQNVTFRCDPISEHNRLYWYRQTLGQGPEFLTYFQNEAQLEKSRLLSDRFSAERPKGSFSTLEIQRTEQGDSAMYLCASSSSGQETQYFGPGTRLLVL.

The chain joins TRBV6-2 or TRBV6-3 to TRBJ1-1, with D possibly being TRBD1 (6 bases). V gave up 5 bases and J gave up 0 bases, with 10 bases separating them. CDR3 size: 14 residues. Germline loops: CDR1 MNHEY, CDR2 SVGEGT. The CDR3, as DNA: TGTGCCAGCAGTGCCAGGGGTGTGAACACTGAAGCTTTCTTT. This gives the protein CASSARGVNTEAFF.

The chain uses TRBV28 and TRBJ2-3; D possibly corresponds to TRBD2 (5 bases). This CDR3 region has 13 residues. V was cut by 2 bases and J by 4 bases, with 7 bases left in between. Per germline, CDR1 MDHEN and CDR2 SYDVKM. DNA for the CDR3: TGTGCCAGCAGTTTACTAGCCCCAGATACGCAGTATTTT. Encoded protein: CASSLLAPDTQYF.

The genes are TRBV14 and TRBJ2-1, with a tentative D call TRBD2 (6 bases). The CDR3 totals 16 residues. Germline V gene lookup returns CDR1 SGHDN and CDR2 FVKESK. Trimming removed 1 base from V and 2 bases from J, with 12 bases in between. Here the CDR3 reads CASSQASGLPYNEQFF. CDR3 in DNA: TGTGCCAGCAGCCAAGCCTCAGGACTACCCTACAATGAGCAGTTCTTC.

This clone showed up just once. This chain links TRBV28 with TRBJ2-7; D is uncertain. The CDR3 length is 13 residues. The V end was cut by 1 base, the J end by 2 bases, with 6 bases between. Germline values: CDR1 MDHEN, CDR2 SYDVKM. CDR3 DNA: TGTGCCAGCAGTTTATCGTCAGCCTACGAGCAGTACTTC. It is translated as CASSLSSAYEQYF.

This chain uses TRBV6-6 with TRBJ1-2; D perhaps matches TRBD1 (5 bases). Trimming pared 7 bases from V and 4 bases from J, leaving 10 bases between. The CDR3 covers 12 residues. CDR1 is MNHNY, CDR2 SVGAGI, per germline (reference sequence). This CDR3 is CASTNGGYGYTF. The CDR3 DNA reads as TGTGCCAGCACCAACGGGGGCTATGGCTACACCTTC.

This chain uses TRBV6-5 with TRBJ2-7; TRBD2 matches at 10 bases. Germline CDR1 and CDR2: MNHEY and SVGAGI. With 10 bases clipped from V and 4 bases from J, the junction kept 10 bases outside the gene matches. This CDR3 has 14 residues. The chain's CDR3 is CATALAGDRYEQYF. CDR3 in DNA: TGTGCCACCGCGCTAGCGGGAGATCGGTACGAGCAGTACTTC.

The rearrangement links TRBV11-2 to TRBJ2-3; TRBD1 matches at 11 bases. The CDR3 extends over 14 amino acids. Germline CDR1 SGHAT, CDR2 FQNNGV. Trimming removed 5 bases from V and 6 bases from J; junction bases left unmatched: 4. CDR3 coding DNA: TGTGCCAGCAGCCCCTGGACAGGGGGCGATACGCAGTATTTT. It encodes CASSPWTGGDTQYF.

The chain has TRBV19 and TRBJ1-2, with D hard to call. The V gene lost 7 bases and the J gene lost 7 bases, with 13 bases spanning the gap. This CDR3 comprises 12 residues. Germline CDR1 and CDR2: LNHDA and SQIVND (reference sequence). The CDR3: CASTNWATGYTF. The CDR3 nucleotides are TGTGCCAGTACGAATTGGGCTACTGGCTACACCTTC.

The chain uses TRBV9 and TRBJ1-6; TRBD1 aligns across 7 bases. Germline lookup yields CDR1 SGDLS and CDR2 YYNGEE. The V and J ends lost 0 bases and 5 bases, in that order; junction bases with no gene match: 2. CDR3 length: 15 amino acids. CDR3 DNA sequence: TGTGCCAGCAGCGTAGAGGGACAGAATAATTCACCCCTCCACTTT. Protein: CASSVEGQNNSPLHF.

The chain employs TRBV12-3 or TRBV12-4 and TRBJ1-3; tentatively, D is TRBD1 (6 bases). V lost 5 bases and J lost 4, with 6 bases in between. The CDR3 loop spans 12 amino acids. In nucleotides, the CDR3 is TGTGCCAGCAGTACAGGGGGAAACACCATATATTTT. As protein: CASSTGGNTIYF.

The V gene is TRBV5-1, the J gene TRBJ1-1; 9 nucleotides line up with TRBD1. V lost 0 bases, J lost 1 base, and 4 bases stayed unmatched. Germline V lookup: CDR1 SGHRS, CDR2 YFSETQ. The CDR3 is made up of 16 amino acids. CDR3 DNA sequence: TGCGCCAGCAGCTTGGCCTGGGGACAGGGGAACACTGAAGCTTTCTTT. Translated, it gives CASSLAWGQGNTEAFF.

This clone was detected only a few times. The chain links TRBV4-2 to TRBJ2-7; tentative D call: TRBD2 (5 bases). The germline gives CDR1 LGHNA, CDR2 YNFKEQ. V lost 0 bases and J lost 2, with 11 bases in between. The CDR3 is 15 residues long. CDR3 residues: CASSQDSGIPYEQYF. CDR3 bases: TGTGCCAGCAGCCAAGACTCCGGGATACCCTACGAGCAGTACTTC.